Below are 9 T cell receptor beta chains sequenced from a single sample in a study of blood T cell repertoires in COVID-19. Data came from immunoSEQ multiplex PCR; TCRdb stores just in-frame clones and leaves some out. Altogether about 220,000 clones are present, about four fifths being singletons, with the ten largest covering 3% to 4%. Sequencing used PBMCs or T cells enriched from blood (not recorded which). These TCRs come from a woman in her fifties or sixties who had recovered from COVID-19.

This clone was counted at least ten times. The rearrangement joins TRBV3-1 (or the pseudogene TRBV3-2) to TRBJ2-7; tentative D call: TRBD2 (6 bases). This CDR3 spans 14 amino acids. Germline CDR1 LGHDT, CDR2 YNNKEL (reference sequence). V gave up 1 base and J gave up 7 bases, with 14 bases separating them. CDR3 nucleotides: TGTGCCAGCAGCCAAGGGGACTTTTCTCGGGAGCAGTACTTC. Translated, it gives CASSQGDFSREQYF.

This sequence joins TRBV28 and TRBJ2-3; D remains unclear. The germline V gene encodes CDR1 MDHEN and CDR2 SYDVKM. V lost 1 base and J lost 6, with 8 bases in between. This CDR3 contains 13 residues. The CDR3 region has the DNA TGTGCCAGCAGTTTATTGCGGTGGGATACGCAGTATTTT. Protein sequence: CASSLLRWDTQYF.

This CDR3 reads CASRPIGQKAFF. The CDR3 DNA follows: TGTGCCAGCAGACCGATTGGACAGAAAGCTTTCTTT. The J gene is TRBJ1-1, the V gene TRBV11-1; tentatively, D is TRBD1 (6 bases). V was clipped by 6 bases and J by 9 bases, with 14 bases between them. The germline CDR1 and CDR2 sequences are SGHAT and FQDESV (reference sequence). The CDR3 covers 12 residues. Looking up the rest from reference TRBV11-1 and TRBJ1-1 gives the full variable domain: EAEVAQSPRYKITEKSQAVAFWCDPISGHATLYWYRQILGQGPELLVQFQDESVVDDSQLPKDRFSAERLKGVDSTLKIQPAELGDSAMYLCASRPIGQKAFFGQGTRLTVV.

This clone was detected only a few times. This chain joins TRBV6-1 and TRBJ1-2; D remains ambiguous. V was clipped by 1 base and J by 5 bases, with 8 bases between them. Germline lookup yields CDR1 MNHNS and CDR2 SASEGT. The CDR3 runs to 13 residues. The CDR3 nucleotides are TGTGCCAGCAGTGAAGGGCAGGTTTATGGCTACACCTTC. This encodes CASSEGQVYGYTF.

The chain carries TRBV2 and TRBJ1-6; tentative D call: TRBD1 (5 bases). This CDR3 spans 14 amino acids. Germline CDR1 SNHLY, CDR2 FYNNEI. V gave up 2 bases and J gave up 10 bases, with 12 bases separating them. CDR3 sequence reads: CASSERGRASPLHF. CDR3 sequence (DNA): TGTGCCAGCAGTGAACGCGGCAGGGCGTCACCCCTCCACTTT.

J is TRBJ2-1 and V is TRBV5-4, with 9 bases fitting TRBD2. The germline CDR1 and CDR2 sequences are SGHNT and YYREEE (reference sequence). The CDR3 runs 15 residues. The V segment lost 0 bases and the J segment 10 bases; nucleotides outside the gene matches: 8. The CDR3 nucleotides are TGTGCCAGCAGCTTGGGCCGCGGGGGGGCGAGGGAGCAGTTCTTC. Its translation: CASSLGRGGAREQFF.

The chain links TRBV5-1 to TRBJ1-1; tentative D call: TRBD1 (5 bases). Per the germline V gene, CDR1 is SGHRS and CDR2 is YFSETQ. V lost 6 bases, J lost 0 bases, and 12 bases lay in between. The CDR3 totals 14 residues. The CDR3 DNA reads as TGCGCCAGCAATGGGGGGGATATGAACACTGAAGCTTTCTTT. Protein: CASNGGDMNTEAFF.

This clone appeared a few times. The V gene is TRBV3-1 (or the pseudogene TRBV3-2), the J gene TRBJ1-1; TRBD1 is a possible D gene (6 bases). The CDR3 has 13 residues. Germline V gene sequence: CDR1 LGHDT, CDR2 YNNKEL (reference sequence). Trimming shortened V by 3 bases and J by 4 bases, and 9 bases separated the two germline ends. The chain's CDR3 is CASSHPDSTEAFF. Here the CDR3 DNA reads TGTGCCAGCAGCCATCCGGACAGCACTGAAGCTTTCTTT.

As regards this clone: Distinct nucleotide sequences in the sample also encode this CDR3. V is TRBV6-2 or TRBV6-3 and J is TRBJ1-5; 9 nucleotides agree with TRBD1. Trimming cost V 6 bases and J 6 bases; bases outside gene matches: 6. This CDR3 has 14 amino acids. Per germline, CDR1 MNHEY and CDR2 SVGEGT. This chain's CDR3 is CASSLGQGRQPQHF. The CDR3 region has the DNA TGTGCCAGCAGCTTGGGACAGGGCCGTCAGCCCCAGCATTTT.